These 12 T cell receptor beta chains share one sample of origin, sequenced in a study of immune characterization of retroperitoneal liposarcoma. Using its own MiXCR run on the PCR reads, TCRdb lists one record per CDR3 protein. Altogether roughly 8,400 distinct CDR3 sequences are present, 25% to 30% being singletons, with the ten largest covering over 13%. Input material: blood. The receptors originated from a male donor with retroperitoneal liposarcoma.

This clonotype was seen a few times. This chain connects TRBV11-2 to TRBJ2-3, with TRBD1 as a possible D gene (8 bases). V was pared by 2 bases and J by 3 bases, with 21 bases between. In germline, CDR1 is SGHAT, CDR2 FQNNGV. The CDR3 sequence is 18 residues long. The CDR3 loop reads CASSLLGQGVAGTDTQYF. In DNA form, the CDR3 reads TGTGCCAGCAGCTTACTTGGACAGGGAGTAGCGGGTACAGATACGCAGTATTTT.

This clonotype was recorded a few times. The chain combines TRBV6-5 with TRBJ1-5; no definite D call. Looked up from germline, CDR1 is MNHEY and CDR2 is SVGAGI. V gave up 2 bases and J gave up 7 bases, with 9 bases separating them. The CDR3 totals 13 residues. CDR3 sequence (DNA): TGTGCCAGCAGTTACGACGACGGACAGCCCCAGCATTTT. This translates into CASSYDDGQPQHF.

The chain combines TRBV20-1 with TRBJ2-3; TRBD1 aligns across 11 bases. The last part of the DNA fits TRBJ2-7 better; the J call may be wrong. This CDR3 comprises 16 residues. Germline V gene data show CDR1 as DFQATT and CDR2 as SNEGSKA (reference sequence). The CDR3 loop reads CSASGTGGVFSYEQYF. The CDR3 region has the DNA TGCAGTGCTTCCGGGACAGGGGGGGTCTTCTCCTACGAGCAGTACTTC.

Relative to its sample, this clonotype is medium-sized. This chain connects TRBV6-6 to TRBJ1-3; no definite D call. Trimming took 5 bases from V and 0 from J, leaving 8 bases between them. CDR1 MNHNY and CDR2 SVGAGI come from the germline V gene (reference sequence). The CDR3 length is 14 residues. The CDR3 DNA follows: TGTGCCAGCAGTGCCTCAAGCTCTGGAAACACCATATATTTT. Translating gives CASSASSSGNTIYF.

This clonotype was picked up one time. The chain recombines TRBV10-2 with TRBJ1-2; 9 bases fit TRBD1. The CDR3 covers 14 residues. The germline V gene encodes CDR1 WSHSY and CDR2 SAAADI. V gave up 8 bases and J gave up 7 bases; unmatched junction bases: 11. The CDR3 bases are TGCGCCAGCGGTGCCCGGGACAGGGCGGGTGGCTACACCTTC. Translating it yields CASGARDRAGGYTF.

V usage is TRBV4-2 and J usage is TRBJ2-1; possibly TRBD1 or TRBD2 for D (5 bases each). The CDR3 runs 16 residues. Germline CDR1 and CDR2: LGHNA and YNFKEQ. Trimming stripped 5 bases from V and 3 bases from J, with 17 bases between. CDR3 sequence (DNA): TGTGCCAGCAGCAACAAACCGGGACCCTTCTACAATGAGCAGTTCTTC. Its translation: CASSNKPGPFYNEQFF.

In this sample, this clonotype turned up a few times. The J gene is TRBJ2-1, the V gene TRBV6-1; the match to TRBD2 covers 8 bases. J gave up 6 bases and V 5 bases, and 3 bases lay outside the gene matches. CDR1 MNHNS and CDR2 SASEGT come from the germline V gene. The CDR3 length is 13 residues. DNA of the CDR3: TGTGCCAGCAGTCCGGGACTAGTCAATGAGCAGTTCTTC. Protein sequence: CASSPGLVNEQFF.

There are a few counts of this clonotype. The chain joins TRBV24-1 to TRBJ2-1; TRBD2 matches at 10 bases. CDR1 is KGHDR, CDR2 SFDVKD, per germline. The CDR3 consists of 15 residues. With 7 bases clipped from V and 5 bases from J, the junction kept 7 bases outside the gene matches. CDR3 DNA: TGTGCCACCAGGCCCACCAGCGGGAGGGACAATGAGCAGTTCTTC. This gives the protein CATRPTSGRDNEQFF.

This clonotype appeared many times. The junction departs from germline at one end; a sequencing error may be responsible. The CDR3 reads CASSKSAGQATDF. As DNA, the CDR3 is TGTGCCAGCAGCAAATCTGCGGGACAGGCCACCGACTTC. The chain uses TRBV11-1 and TRBJ2-4, with 8 bases fitting TRBD1. The CDR3 spans 13 residues. Per germline, CDR1 SGHAT and CDR2 FQDESV (reference sequence).

This clonotype qualifies as medium-sized. The V and J genes are TRBV5-5 and TRBJ2-1; TRBD2 is a possible D gene (6 bases). The germline V and J ends were trimmed by 2 bases and 9 bases, with 15 bases remaining between them. The CDR3 spans 14 residues. Germline V CDR1 and CDR2: SGHKS, YYEKEE (reference sequence). CDR3 bases: TGTGCCAGCAGCTTAGAGCTAGCGCGCGTTGAGCAGTTCTTC. Residues: CASSLELARVEQFF.

This clonotype is large (0.1 to 1%) in the sample. This chain connects TRBV6-1 to TRBJ2-1, with a weak D call TRBD2 (6 bases). V lost 6 bases and J 7 bases, leaving 16 bases between the germline ends. This CDR3 has 14 amino acids. The germline gives CDR1 MNHNS, CDR2 SASEGT. DNA of the CDR3: TGTGCCAGCAGCACCAGGACTAAAGGGAATGAGCAGTTCTTC. It codes for CASSTRTKGNEQFF.

This clonotype is categorized as medium-sized. The chain couples TRBV27 to TRBJ2-5, with 7 bases that match TRBD1. The CDR3 covers 16 residues. Per germline, CDR1 MNHEY and CDR2 SMNVEV (reference sequence). V shed 2 bases and J 2 bases; nucleotides not matched to a gene: 8. The CDR3 is CASSLLPQGPQETQYF. The CDR3 DNA reads as TGTGCCAGCAGTTTACTCCCACAGGGGCCGCAAGAGACCCAGTACTTC.